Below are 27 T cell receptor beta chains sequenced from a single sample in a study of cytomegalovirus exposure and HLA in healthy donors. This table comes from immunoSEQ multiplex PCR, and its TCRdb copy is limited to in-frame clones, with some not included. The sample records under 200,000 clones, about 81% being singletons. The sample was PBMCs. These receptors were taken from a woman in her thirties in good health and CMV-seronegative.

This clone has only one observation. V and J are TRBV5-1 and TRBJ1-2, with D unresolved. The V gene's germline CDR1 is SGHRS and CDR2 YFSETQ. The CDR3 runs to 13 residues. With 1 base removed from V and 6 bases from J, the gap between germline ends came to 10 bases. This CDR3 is CASSLSLADGYTF. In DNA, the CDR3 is TGCGCCAGCAGCTTGTCCTTAGCAGATGGCTACACCTTC. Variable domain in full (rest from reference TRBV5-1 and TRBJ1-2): KAGVTQTPRYLIKTRGQQVTLSCSPISGHRSVSWYQQTPGQGLQFLFEYFSETQRNKGNFPGRFSGRQFSNSRSEMNVSTLELGDSALYLCASSLSLADGYTFGSGTRLTVV.

The CDR3 DNA reads as TGTGCCTGGAAGCGGGAGGGCCGGTGGGAGCAGTTCTTC. It is translated as CAWKREGRWEQFF. This chain joins TRBV30 and TRBJ2-1; 10 bases align to TRBD2. Germline lookup yields CDR1 GTSNPN and CDR2 SVGIG (reference sequence). The CDR3 is 13 amino acids. V shed 4 bases, J shed 10 bases, and the junction held 7 bases outside the gene matches.

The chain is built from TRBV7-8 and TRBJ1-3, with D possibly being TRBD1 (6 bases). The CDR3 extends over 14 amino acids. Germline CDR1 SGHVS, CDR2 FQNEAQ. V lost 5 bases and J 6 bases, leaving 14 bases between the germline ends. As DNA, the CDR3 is TGTGCCAGCAGCCTCAACAGGGCAGCAAACACCATATATTTT. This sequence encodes CASSLNRAANTIYF.

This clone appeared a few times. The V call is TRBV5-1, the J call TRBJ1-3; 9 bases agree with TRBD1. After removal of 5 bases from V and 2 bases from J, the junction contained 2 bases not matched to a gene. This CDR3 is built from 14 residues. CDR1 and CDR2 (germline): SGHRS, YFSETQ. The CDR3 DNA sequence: TGCGCCAGCAGAACAGGGGGCACTGGAAACACCATATATTTT. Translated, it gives CASRTGGTGNTIYF.

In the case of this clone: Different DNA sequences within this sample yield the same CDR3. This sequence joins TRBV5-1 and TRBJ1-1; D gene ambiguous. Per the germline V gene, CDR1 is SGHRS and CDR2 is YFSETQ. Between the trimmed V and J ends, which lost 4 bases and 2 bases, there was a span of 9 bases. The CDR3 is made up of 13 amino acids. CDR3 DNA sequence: TGCGCCAGCAGCCCCGAGGGAAACACTGAAGCTTTCTTT. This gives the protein CASSPEGNTEAFF.

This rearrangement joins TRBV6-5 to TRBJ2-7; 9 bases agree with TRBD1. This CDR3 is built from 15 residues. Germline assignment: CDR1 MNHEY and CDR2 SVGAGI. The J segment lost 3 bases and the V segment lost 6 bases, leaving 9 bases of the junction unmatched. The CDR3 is CASRPGTGSIYEQYF. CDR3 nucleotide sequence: TGTGCCAGCAGGCCCGGGACAGGGTCTATCTACGAGCAGTACTTC.

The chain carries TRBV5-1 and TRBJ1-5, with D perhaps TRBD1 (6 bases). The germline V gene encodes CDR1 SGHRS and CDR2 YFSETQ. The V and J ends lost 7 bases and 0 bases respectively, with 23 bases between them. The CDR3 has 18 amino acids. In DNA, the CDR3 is TGCGCCAGCTACCTAGCTAGTGCCAGGGGAGATAGCAATCAGCCCCAGCATTTT. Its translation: CASYLASARGDSNQPQHF. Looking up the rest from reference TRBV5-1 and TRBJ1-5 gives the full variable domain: KAGVTQTPRYLIKTRGQQVTLSCSPISGHRSVSWYQQTPGQGLQFLFEYFSETQRNKGNFPGRFSGRQFSNSRSEMNVSTLELGDSALYLCASYLASARGDSNQPQHFGDGTRLSIL.

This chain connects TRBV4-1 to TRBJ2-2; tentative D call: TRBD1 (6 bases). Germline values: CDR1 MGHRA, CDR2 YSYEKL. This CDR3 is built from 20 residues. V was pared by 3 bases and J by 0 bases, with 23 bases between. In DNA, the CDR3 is TGCGCCAGCAGCCACGGATTCTTTGACAGGTTGGGCGCGAACACCGGGGAGCTGTTTTTT. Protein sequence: CASSHGFFDRLGANTGELFF.

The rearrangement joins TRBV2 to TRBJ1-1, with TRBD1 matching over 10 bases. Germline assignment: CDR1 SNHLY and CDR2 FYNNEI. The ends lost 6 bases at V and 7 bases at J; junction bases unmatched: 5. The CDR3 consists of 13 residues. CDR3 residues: CASRGQGVGEAFF. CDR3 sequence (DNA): TGTGCCAGCAGAGGACAGGGGGTCGGTGAAGCTTTCTTT.

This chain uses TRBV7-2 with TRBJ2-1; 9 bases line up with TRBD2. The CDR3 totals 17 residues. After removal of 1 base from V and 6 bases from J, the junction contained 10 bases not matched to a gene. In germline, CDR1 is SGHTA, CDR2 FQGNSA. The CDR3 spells CASSLDLAGGRRNEQFF. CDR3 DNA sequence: TGTGCCAGCAGCTTAGATTTGGCGGGAGGGCGACGCAATGAGCAGTTCTTC.

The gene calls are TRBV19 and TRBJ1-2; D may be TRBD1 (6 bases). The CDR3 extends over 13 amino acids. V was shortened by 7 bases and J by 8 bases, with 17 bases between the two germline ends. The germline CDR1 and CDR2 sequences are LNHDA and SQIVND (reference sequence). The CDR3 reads CASTLTGRGGYTF. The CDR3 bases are TGTGCCAGTACCTTAACAGGGCGCGGGGGCTACACCTTC. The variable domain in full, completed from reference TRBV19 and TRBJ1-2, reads DGGITQSPKYLFRKEGQNVTLSCEQNLNHDAMYWYRQDPGQGLRLIYYSQIVNDFQKGDIAEGYSVSREKKESFPLTVTSAQKNPTAFYLCASTLTGRGGYTFGSGTRLTVV.

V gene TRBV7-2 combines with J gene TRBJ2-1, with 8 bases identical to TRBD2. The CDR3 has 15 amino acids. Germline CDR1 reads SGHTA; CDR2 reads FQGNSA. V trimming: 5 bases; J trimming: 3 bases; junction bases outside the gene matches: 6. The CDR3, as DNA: TGTGCCAGCAGCACCACTAGCGGAGTCTACAATGAGCAGTTCTTC. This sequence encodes CASSTTSGVYNEQFF. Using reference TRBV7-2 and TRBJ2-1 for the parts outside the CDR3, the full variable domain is GAGVSQSPSNKVTEKGKDVELRCDPISGHTALYWYRQSLGQGLEFLIYFQGNSAPDKSGLPSDRFSAERTGGSVSTLTIQRTQQEDSAVYLCASSTTSGVYNEQFFGPGTRLTVL.

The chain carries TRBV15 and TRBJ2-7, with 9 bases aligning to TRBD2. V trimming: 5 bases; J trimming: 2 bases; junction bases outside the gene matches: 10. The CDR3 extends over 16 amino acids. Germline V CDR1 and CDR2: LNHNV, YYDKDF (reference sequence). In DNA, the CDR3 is TGTGCCACCAGCTACACAGGGCGGGGGGGAGCCTACGAGCAGTACTTC. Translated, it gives CATSYTGRGGAYEQYF.

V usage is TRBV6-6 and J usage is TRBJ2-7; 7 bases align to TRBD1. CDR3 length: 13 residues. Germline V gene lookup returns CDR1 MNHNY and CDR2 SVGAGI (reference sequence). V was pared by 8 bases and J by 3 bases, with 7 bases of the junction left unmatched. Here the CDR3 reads CASSPGTDYEQYF. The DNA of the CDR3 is TGTGCCAGCTCCCCCGGGACAGACTACGAGCAGTACTTC.

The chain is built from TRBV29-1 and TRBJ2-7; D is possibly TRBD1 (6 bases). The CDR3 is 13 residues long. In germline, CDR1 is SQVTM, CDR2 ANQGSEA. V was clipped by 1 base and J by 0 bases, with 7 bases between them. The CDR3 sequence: CSVEGTASYEQYF. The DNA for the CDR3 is TGCAGCGTTGAAGGGACAGCCTCCTACGAGCAGTACTTC.

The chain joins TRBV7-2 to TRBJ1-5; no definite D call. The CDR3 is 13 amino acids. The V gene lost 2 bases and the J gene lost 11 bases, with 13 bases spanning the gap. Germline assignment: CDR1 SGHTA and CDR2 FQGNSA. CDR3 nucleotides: TGTGCCAGCAGCTTAAAGGGTGGCGGGTCCCAGCATTTT. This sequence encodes CASSLKGGGSQHF.

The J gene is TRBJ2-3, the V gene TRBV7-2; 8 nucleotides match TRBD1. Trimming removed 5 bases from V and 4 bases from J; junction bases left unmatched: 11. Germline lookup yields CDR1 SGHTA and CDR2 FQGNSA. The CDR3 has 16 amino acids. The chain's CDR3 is CASSPRDRHGADTQYF. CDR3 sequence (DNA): TGTGCCAGCAGCCCTCGGGACAGGCACGGCGCAGATACGCAGTATTTT.

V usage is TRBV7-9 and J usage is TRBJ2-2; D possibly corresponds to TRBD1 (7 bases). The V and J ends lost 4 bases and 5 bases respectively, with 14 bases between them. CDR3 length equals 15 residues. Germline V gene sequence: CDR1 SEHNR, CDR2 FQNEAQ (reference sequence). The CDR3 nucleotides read TGTGCCAGCAGCTGGAGGGACAGAGGAACCGGGGAGCTGTTTTTT. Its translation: CASSWRDRGTGELFF. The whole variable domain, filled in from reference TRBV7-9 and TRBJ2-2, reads DTGVSQNPRHKITKRGQNVTFRCDPISEHNRLYWYRQTLGQGPEFLTYFQNEAQLEKSRLLSDRFSAERPKGSFSTLEIQRTEQGDSAMYLCASSWRDRGTGELFFGEGSRLTVL.

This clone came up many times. CDR3 coding DNA: TGTGCCAGCAGCTTAGATCGAGGGGGCGTTGGCTACACCTTC. Translation gives CASSLDRGGVGYTF. This chain joins TRBV11-2 and TRBJ1-2; TRBD1 aligns across 7 bases. The CDR3 loop spans 14 amino acids. Trimming removed 0 bases from V and 7 bases from J; junction bases left unmatched: 5. Germline loops: CDR1 SGHAT, CDR2 FQNNGV.

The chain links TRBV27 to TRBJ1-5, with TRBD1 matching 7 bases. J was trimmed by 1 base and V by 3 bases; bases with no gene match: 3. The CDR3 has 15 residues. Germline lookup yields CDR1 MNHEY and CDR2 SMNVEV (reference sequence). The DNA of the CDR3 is TGTGCCAGCAGTTTCGACAGGGAAAGCAATCAGCCCCAGCATTTT. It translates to CASSFDRESNQPQHF.

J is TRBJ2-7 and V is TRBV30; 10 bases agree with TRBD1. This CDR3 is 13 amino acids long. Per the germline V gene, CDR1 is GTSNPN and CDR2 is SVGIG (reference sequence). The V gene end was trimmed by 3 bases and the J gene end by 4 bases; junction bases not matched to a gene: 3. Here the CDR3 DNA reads TGTGCCTGGAGCCGGGACAGGGGATACGAGCAGTACTTC. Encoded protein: CAWSRDRGYEQYF.

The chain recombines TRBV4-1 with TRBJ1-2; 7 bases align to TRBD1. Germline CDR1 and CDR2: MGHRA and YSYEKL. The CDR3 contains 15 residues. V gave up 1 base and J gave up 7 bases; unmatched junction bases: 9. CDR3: CASSQAPGQKGGYTF. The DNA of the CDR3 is TGCGCCAGCAGCCAAGCACCGGGACAGAAGGGTGGCTACACCTTC.

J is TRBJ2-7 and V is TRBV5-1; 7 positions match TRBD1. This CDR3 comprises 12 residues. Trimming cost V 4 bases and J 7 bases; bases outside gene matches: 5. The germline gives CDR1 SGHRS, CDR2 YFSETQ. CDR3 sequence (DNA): TGCGCCAGCAGCCAACAGGGGAGTGAGCAGTACTTC. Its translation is CASSQQGSEQYF.

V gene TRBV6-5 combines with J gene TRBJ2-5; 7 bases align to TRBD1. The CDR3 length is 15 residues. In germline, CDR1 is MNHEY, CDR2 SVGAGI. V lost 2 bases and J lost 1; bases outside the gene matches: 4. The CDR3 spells CASSYRDRVQETQYF. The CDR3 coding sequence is TGTGCCAGCAGTTACCGGGACAGAGTCCAAGAGACCCAGTACTTC.

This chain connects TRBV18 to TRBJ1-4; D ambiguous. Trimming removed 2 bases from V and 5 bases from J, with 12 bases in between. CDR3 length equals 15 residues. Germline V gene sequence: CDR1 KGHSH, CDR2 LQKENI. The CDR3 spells CASSPWLEPNEKLFF. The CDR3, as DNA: TGTGCCAGCTCACCATGGTTAGAGCCAAATGAAAAACTGTTTTTT.

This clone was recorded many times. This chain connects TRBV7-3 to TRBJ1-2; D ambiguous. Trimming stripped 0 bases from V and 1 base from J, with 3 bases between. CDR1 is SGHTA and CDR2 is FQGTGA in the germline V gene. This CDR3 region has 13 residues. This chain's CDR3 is CASSLTYNYGYTF. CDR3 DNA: TGTGCCAGCAGCTTAACCTATAACTATGGCTACACCTTC.

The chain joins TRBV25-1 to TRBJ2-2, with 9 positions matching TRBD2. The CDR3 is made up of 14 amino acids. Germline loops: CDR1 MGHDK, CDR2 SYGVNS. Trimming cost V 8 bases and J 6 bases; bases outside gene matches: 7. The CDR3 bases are TGTGCCAGCGCCCGGACTAGCGTCCCCGGGGAGCTGTTTTTT. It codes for CASARTSVPGELFF.